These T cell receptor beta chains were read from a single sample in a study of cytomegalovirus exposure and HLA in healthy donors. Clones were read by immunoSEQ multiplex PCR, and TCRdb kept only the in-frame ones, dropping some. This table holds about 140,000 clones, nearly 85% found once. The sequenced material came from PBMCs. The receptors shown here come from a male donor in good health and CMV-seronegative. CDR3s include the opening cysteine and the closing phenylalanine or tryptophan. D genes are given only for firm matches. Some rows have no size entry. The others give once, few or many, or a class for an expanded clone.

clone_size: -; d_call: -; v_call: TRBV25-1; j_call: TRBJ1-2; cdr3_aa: CASSDGGGLYGYTF; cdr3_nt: TGTGCCAGCAGTGATGGCGGGGGACTCTATGGCTACACCTTC
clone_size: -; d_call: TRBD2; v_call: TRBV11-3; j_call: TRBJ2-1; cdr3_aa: CASSLGFRFGGRSVNEQFF; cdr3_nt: TGTGCCAGCAGCTTAGGTTTTCGGTTCGGCGGGAGATCGGTCAATGAGCAGTTCTTC
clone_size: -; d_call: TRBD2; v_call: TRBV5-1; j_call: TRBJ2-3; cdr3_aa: CASSTRLAGHTQYF; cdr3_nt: TGCGCCAGCAGCACACGACTAGCAGGTCATACGCAGTATTTT
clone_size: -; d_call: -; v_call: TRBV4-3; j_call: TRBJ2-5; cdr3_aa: CASSQSDTQETQYF; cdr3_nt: TGCGCCAGCAGCCAATCAGACACCCAAGAGACCCAGTACTTC
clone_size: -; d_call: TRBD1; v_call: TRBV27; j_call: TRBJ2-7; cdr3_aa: CASSVTSRTGDPYEQYF; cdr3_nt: TGTGCCAGCAGTGTAACCAGCCGGACAGGGGACCCCTACGAGCAGTACTTC
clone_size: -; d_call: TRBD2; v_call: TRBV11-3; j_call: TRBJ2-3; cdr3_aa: CASSSYRPGGKADTQYF; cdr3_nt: TGTGCCAGCAGCTCGTACCGCCCGGGGGGAAAGGCAGATACGCAGTATTTT
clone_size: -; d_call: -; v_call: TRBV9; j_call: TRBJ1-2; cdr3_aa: CASSPYWGDGNYGYTF; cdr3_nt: TGTGCCAGCAGCCCGTATTGGGGAGACGGTAACTATGGCTACACCTTC
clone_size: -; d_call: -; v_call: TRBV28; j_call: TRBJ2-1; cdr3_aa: CASSSSTSGSIDEQFF; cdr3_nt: -
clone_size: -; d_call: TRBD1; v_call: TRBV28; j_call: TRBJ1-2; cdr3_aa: CASSLQGAQGYTF; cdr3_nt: TGTGCCAGCAGTTTACAGGGGGCGCAGGGCTACACCTTC
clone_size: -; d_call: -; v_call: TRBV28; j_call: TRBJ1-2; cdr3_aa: CASWGPNYGYTF; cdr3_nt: TGTGCCAGTTGGGGCCCTAACTATGGCTACACCTTC
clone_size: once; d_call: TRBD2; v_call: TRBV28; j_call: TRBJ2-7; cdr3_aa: CASSHSGNSYEQYF; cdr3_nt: TGTGCCAGCAGTCATAGCGGGAACTCCTACGAGCAGTACTTC
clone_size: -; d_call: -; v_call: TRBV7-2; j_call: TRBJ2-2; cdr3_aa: CASSPLGPGAANTGELFF; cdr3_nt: TGTGCCAGCAGCCCCCTCGGACCAGGGGCGGCGAACACCGGGGAGCTGTTTTTT
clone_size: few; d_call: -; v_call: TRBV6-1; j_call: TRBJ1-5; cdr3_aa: CASSEGTVLSNQPQHF; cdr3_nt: TGTGCCAGCAGTGAAGGGACAGTCCTGAGCAATCAGCCCCAGCATTTT
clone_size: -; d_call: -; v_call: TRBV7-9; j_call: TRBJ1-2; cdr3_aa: CASSLDSFNVNYGYTF; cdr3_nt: TGTGCCAGCAGCTTAGACTCCTTTAACGTTAACTATGGCTACACCTTC
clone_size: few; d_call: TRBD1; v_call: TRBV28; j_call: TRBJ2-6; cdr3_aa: CASTHRESDRGPGANVLTF; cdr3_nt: TGTGCCAGCACCCATCGGGAGAGCGACAGGGGGCCCGGGGCCAACGTCCTGACTTTC
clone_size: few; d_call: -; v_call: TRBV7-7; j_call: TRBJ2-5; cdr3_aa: CASSHPGGGTQYF; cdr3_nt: TGTGCCAGCAGCCATCCCGGTGGCGGGACCCAGTACTTC
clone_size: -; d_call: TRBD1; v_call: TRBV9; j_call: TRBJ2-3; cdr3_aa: CASSVSGGFSDTQYF; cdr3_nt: TGTGCCAGCAGCGTATCAGGGGGCTTCTCAGATACGCAGTATTTT
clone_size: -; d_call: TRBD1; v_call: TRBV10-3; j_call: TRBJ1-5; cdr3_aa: CAISESRQGANQPQHF; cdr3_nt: TGTGCCATCAGTGAGTCGAGGCAGGGGGCGAATCAGCCCCAGCATTTT
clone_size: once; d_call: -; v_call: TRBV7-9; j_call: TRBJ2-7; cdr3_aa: CASSLGAEQYF; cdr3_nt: TGTGCCAGCAGCTTAGGGGCCGAGCAGTACTTC
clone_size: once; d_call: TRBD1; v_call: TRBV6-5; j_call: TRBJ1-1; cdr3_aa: CASRGQGEAFF; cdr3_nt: TGTGCCAGCAGAGGACAGGGTGAAGCTTTCTTT
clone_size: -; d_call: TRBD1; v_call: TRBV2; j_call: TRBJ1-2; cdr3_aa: CASSYDRGAAGYTF; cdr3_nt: TGTGCCAGCAGTTATGACAGGGGAGCAGCTGGCTACACCTTC
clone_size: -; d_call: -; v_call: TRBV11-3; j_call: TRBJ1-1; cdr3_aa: CASSKNRVEDTEAFF; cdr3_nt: TGTGCCAGCAGCAAAAACAGGGTGGAGGACACTGAAGCTTTCTTT
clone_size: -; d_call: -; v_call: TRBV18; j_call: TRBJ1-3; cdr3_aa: CASSPTASGNTIYF; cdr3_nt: TGTGCCAGCTCACCAACAGCCTCTGGAAACACCATATATTTT
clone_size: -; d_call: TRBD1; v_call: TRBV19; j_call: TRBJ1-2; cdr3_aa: CASSTTGYYGYTF; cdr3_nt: TGTGCCAGTAGTACGACAGGGTACTATGGCTACACCTTC
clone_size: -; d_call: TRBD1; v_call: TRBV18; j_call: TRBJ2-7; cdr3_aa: CASSLLGQGKDYEQYF; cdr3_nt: TGTGCCAGCTCACTTCTGGGACAGGGCAAGGACTACGAGCAGTACTTC
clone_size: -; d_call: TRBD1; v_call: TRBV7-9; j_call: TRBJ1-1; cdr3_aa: CASSLGFIGTGRLDTEAFF; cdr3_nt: TGTGCCAGCAGCTTAGGCTTTATTGGGACAGGGAGGTTGGACACTGAAGCTTTCTTT
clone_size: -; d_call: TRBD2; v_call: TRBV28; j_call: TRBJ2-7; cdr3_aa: CASSLKASGFHEQYF; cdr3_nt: TGTGCCAGCAGTTTAAAGGCTAGCGGTTTCCACGAGCAGTACTTC
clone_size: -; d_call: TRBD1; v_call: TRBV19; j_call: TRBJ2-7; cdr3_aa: CASSSGGYYEQYF; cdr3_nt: TGTGCCAGTAGTTCAGGGGGCTACTACGAGCAGTACTTC
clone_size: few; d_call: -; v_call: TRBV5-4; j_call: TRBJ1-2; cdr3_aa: CASSQGSSPLSHNGYTF; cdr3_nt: TGTGCCAGCAGCCAGGGCAGTTCCCCACTCTCGCATAATGGCTACACCTTC
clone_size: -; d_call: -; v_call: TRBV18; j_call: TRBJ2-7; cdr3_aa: CASSPEGASSYEQYF; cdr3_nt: TGTGCCAGCTCACCTGAAGGGGCCAGCTCCTACGAGCAGTACTTC
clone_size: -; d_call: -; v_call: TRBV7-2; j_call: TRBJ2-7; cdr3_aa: CASSKRDTSSYEQYF; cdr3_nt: TGTGCCAGCTCGAAGCGGGACACTTCAAGCTACGAGCAGTACTTC
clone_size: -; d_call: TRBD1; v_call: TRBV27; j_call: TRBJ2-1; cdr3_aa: CASSSMTGVNEQFF; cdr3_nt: TGTGCCAGCAGTTCAATGACAGGGGTCAATGAGCAGTTCTTC
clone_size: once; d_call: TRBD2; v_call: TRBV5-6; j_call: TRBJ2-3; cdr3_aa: CASGGGLAGEDTQYF; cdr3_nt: TGTGCCAGCGGAGGAGGACTAGCGGGGGAAGATACGCAGTATTTT
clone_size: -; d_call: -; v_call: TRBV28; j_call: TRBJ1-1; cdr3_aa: CASSLPPAGLNTEAFF; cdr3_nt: TGTGCCAGCAGTTTACCCCCGGCAGGCTTGAACACTGAAGCTTTCTTT
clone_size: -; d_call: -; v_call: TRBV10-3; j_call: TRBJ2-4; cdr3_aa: CAIRVDSWYLAKNIQYF; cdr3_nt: TGTGCCATCAGGGTGGACAGTTGGTACCTAGCCAAAAACATTCAGTACTTC
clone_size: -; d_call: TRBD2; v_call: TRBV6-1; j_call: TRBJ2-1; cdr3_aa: CASRGTSGGVVEQFF; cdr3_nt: TGTGCCAGCAGAGGGACTAGCGGGGGGGTGGTTGAGCAGTTCTTC
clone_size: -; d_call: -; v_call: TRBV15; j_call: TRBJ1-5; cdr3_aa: CATSRDGGFNQPQHF; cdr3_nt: TGTGCCACCAGCAGAGATGGGGGCTTCAATCAGCCCCAGCATTTT
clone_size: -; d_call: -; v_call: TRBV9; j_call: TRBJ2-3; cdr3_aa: CASSGMRAGSTDTQYF; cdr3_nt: TGTGCCAGCAGCGGGATGCGTGCGGGTAGCACAGATACGCAGTATTTT
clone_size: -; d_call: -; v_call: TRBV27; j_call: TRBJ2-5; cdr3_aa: CASSLFYVGGSETQYF; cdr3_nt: TGTGCCAGCAGTTTATTTTACGTTGGGGGCTCAGAGACCCAGTACTTC
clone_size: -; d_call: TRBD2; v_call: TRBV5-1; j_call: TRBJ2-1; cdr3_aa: CASSFPSAGASNEQFF; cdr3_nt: TGCGCCAGCAGCTTTCCCTCAGCGGGGGCTTCCAATGAGCAGTTCTTC
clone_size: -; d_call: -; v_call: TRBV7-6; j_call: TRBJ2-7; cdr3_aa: CASSGDFGSSYEQYF; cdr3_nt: TGTGCCAGCAGTGGGGATTTCGGGAGCTCCTACGAGCAGTACTTC
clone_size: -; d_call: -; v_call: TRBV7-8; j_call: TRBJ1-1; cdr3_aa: CASSRDRNTEAFF; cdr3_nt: TGTGCCAGCAGCCGAGACAGGAACACTGAAGCTTTCTTT
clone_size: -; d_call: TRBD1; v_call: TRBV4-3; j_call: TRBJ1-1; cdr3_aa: CASSQGTGTNTEAFF; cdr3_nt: TGCGCCAGCAGCCAAGGGACAGGAACGAACACTGAAGCTTTCTTT
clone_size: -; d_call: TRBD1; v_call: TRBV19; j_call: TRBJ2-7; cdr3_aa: CASSRQGPSYEQYF; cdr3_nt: TGTGCCAGTAGTAGACAGGGGCCCTCCTACGAGCAGTACTTC
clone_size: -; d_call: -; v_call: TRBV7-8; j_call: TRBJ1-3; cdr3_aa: CASSRSWEGNTIYF; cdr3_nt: TGTGCCAGCAGCCGCTCCTGGGAGGGAAACACCATATATTTT
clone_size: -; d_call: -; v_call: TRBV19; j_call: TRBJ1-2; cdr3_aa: CASSMRGGYTF; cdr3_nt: TGTGCCAGTAGTATGAGAGGTGGCTACACCTTC
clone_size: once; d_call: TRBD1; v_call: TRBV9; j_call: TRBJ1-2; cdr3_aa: CASVGDRDYYGYTF; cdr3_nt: TGTGCCAGCGTTGGGGACAGAGATTACTATGGCTACACCTTC
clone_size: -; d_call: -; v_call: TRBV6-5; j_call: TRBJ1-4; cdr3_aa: CASRPGVNEKLFF; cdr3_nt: TGTGCCAGCAGACCCGGGGTTAATGAAAAACTGTTTTTT